Following are 20 T cell receptor beta chains from one sample sequenced in a study of a mutant IDH1 vaccine in newly diagnosed glioma. The time point: week 35, safety follow-up. Vaccination comprised doses that each held 300 ug of mutant IDH1 20-mer peptide, plus topical imiquimod. These receptors lack a known antigen. Profiled with immunoSEQ multiplex PCR; TCRdb holds only in-frame clones, not every one. The data contain 42,000 or so clones, roughly 84% of them singletons. The sample consisted of PBMCs, taken from a glioma patient whose treatment included an IDH1 peptide vaccine. Receptors were obtained from a woman aged 45-65 years with glioma.

This chain uses TRBV19 with TRBJ2-1; D tentatively fits TRBD1 or TRBD2 (5 bases each). Trimming shortened V by 10 bases and J by 4 bases, and 17 bases separated the two germline ends. Germline assignment: CDR1 LNHDA and CDR2 SQIVND (reference sequence). This CDR3 contains 14 residues. CDR3 residues: CATLPGLGYNEQFF. As DNA, the CDR3 is TGTGCCACCCTCCCGGGGCTGGGGTACAATGAGCAGTTCTTC.

The CDR3 region is CASSEAYEQYF. Written as DNA, the CDR3 is TGTGCCAGCAGTGAGGCCTACGAGCAGTACTTC. The V gene is TRBV2, the J gene TRBJ2-7; D gene uncertain. V lost 3 bases and J lost 2, with 2 bases in between. The germline V gene has CDR1 SNHLY and CDR2 FYNNEI. This CDR3 has 11 amino acids.

This clone was seen a single time. The rearrangement links TRBV5-1 to TRBJ1-2, with D tentatively TRBD1 (6 bases). This CDR3 has 14 amino acids. V lost 3 bases to trimming and J lost 3 bases, with 12 bases between them. Germline values: CDR1 SGHRS, CDR2 YFSETQ. CDR3 sequence reads: CASSSTGWDYGYTF. CDR3 DNA sequence: TGCGCCAGCAGCTCAACAGGGTGGGACTATGGCTACACCTTC.

The chain carries TRBV5-1 and TRBJ2-3; 8 positions agree with TRBD2. Germline V gene sequence: CDR1 SGHRS, CDR2 YFSETQ. The junction had 6 bases not matched to a gene; V was cut back by 9 bases and J by 0 bases. CDR3 length: 14 amino acids. The CDR3 DNA sequence: TGCGCCACCCGGGCGGGGGGCAGCACAGATACGCAGTATTTT. Its translation is CATRAGGSTDTQYF.

The chain has TRBV27 and TRBJ2-7, with D unresolved. Germline values: CDR1 MNHEY, CDR2 SMNVEV (reference sequence). V lost 7 bases to trimming and J lost 2 bases, with 3 bases between them. This CDR3 spans 10 amino acids. The CDR3: CASKTYEQYF. The CDR3 coding sequence is TGTGCCAGCAAAACCTACGAGCAGTACTTC.

This clone was counted only a few times. V and J are TRBV5-6 and TRBJ2-2; no firm D call. The CDR3 is 17 residues long. Trimming shortened V by 1 base and J by 3 bases, and 16 bases separated the two germline ends. Germline V CDR1 and CDR2: SGHDT, YYEEEE. The chain's CDR3 is CASSLLSVQMDTGELFF. In DNA, the CDR3 is TGTGCCAGCAGCTTGTTGTCGGTTCAGATGGACACCGGGGAGCTGTTTTTT. Using reference TRBV5-6 and TRBJ2-2 for the parts outside the CDR3, the full variable domain is DAGVTQSPTHLIKTRGQQVTLRCSPKSGHDTVSWYQQALGQGPQFIFQYYEEEERQRGNFPDRFSGHQFPNYSSELNVNALLLGDSALYLCASSLLSVQMDTGELFFGEGSRLTVL.

This clone was observed a few times. The chain carries TRBV27 and TRBJ1-2; D is perhaps TRBD1 (5 bases). From germline, CDR1 is MNHEY and CDR2 SMNVEV (reference sequence). The ends were cut back, 5 bases at V and 8 bases at J, with 18 bases in the middle. The CDR3 spans 14 residues. CDR3 region: CASSPTGRGFGYTF. CDR3 coding DNA: TGTGCCAGCAGTCCCACCGGGAGGGGATTCGGCTACACCTTC.

V and J are TRBV7-6 and TRBJ2-3; TRBD2 might be the D (7 bases). The CDR3 length is 14 residues. Trimming took off 4 bases at V and 6 bases at J, with 14 bases between the two ends. Germline CDR1 is SGHVS and CDR2 is FNYEAQ. CDR3 nucleotide sequence: TGTGCCAGCAGCTCCCAAGGGGGGGCGGATACGCAGTATTTT. Protein: CASSSQGGADTQYF.

The chain couples TRBV9 to TRBJ1-6; no definite D call. CDR3 size: 17 residues. The germline V gene has CDR1 SGDLS and CDR2 YYNGEE. Trimming took off 4 bases at V and 0 bases at J, with 14 bases between the two ends. The CDR3 here is CASSPLGGSSYNSPLHF. The DNA for the CDR3 is TGTGCCAGCAGCCCCTTAGGCGGCAGCTCCTATAATTCACCCCTCCACTTT.

V and J are TRBV9 and TRBJ1-2; 7 positions match TRBD1. With V trimmed by 3 bases and J by 5 bases, 10 bases remained unmatched. CDR3 length equals 15 residues. Per germline, CDR1 SGDLS and CDR2 YYNGEE. CDR3 coding DNA: TGTGCCAGCAGCGCCTCTATGGGACAGTTTTATGGCTACACCTTC. It yields the protein CASSASMGQFYGYTF.

CDR3 coding DNA: TGTGCCAGCAGCTCAACAGGGAGACCCAATGAAAAACTGTTTTTT. Encoded protein: CASSSTGRPNEKLFF. The chain couples TRBV7-8 to TRBJ1-4, with D possibly being TRBD1 (6 bases). The CDR3 runs to 15 residues. Between the trimmed V and J ends, which lost 4 bases and 5 bases, there was a span of 14 bases. Germline values: CDR1 SGHVS, CDR2 FQNEAQ. Complete variable domain (other parts from reference TRBV7-8 and TRBJ1-4): GAGVSQSPRYKVAKRGQDVALRCDPISGHVSLFWYQQALGQGPEFLTYFQNEAQLDKSGLPSDRFFAERPEGSVSTLKIQRTQQEDSAVYLCASSSTGRPNEKLFFGSGTQLSVL.

Only a few counts were recorded for this clone. This chain links TRBV30 with TRBJ1-4, with D tentatively TRBD1 (5 bases). In germline, CDR1 is GTSNPN, CDR2 SVGIG (reference sequence). Between the trimmed V and J ends, which lost 0 bases and 7 bases, there was a span of 9 bases. The CDR3 extends over 13 amino acids. The CDR3 DNA reads TGTGCCTGGAGTGTAGCGGGGCCTGAAAAACTGTTTTTT. Its translation is CAWSVAGPEKLFF.

The J gene is TRBJ1-5, the V gene TRBV12-5; 7 bases are a match to TRBD1. Germline CDR1 LGHNT, CDR2 FRNRAP. The CDR3 is 14 amino acids. With V trimmed by 2 bases and J by 2 bases, 0 bases remained unmatched. The CDR3 region has the DNA TGTGCTAGTGGTTTGACAGGGGGCAATCAGCCCCAGCATTTT. Protein: CASGLTGGNQPQHF.

V usage is TRBV7-2 and J usage is TRBJ1-1, with D unclear. Germline-derived CDR1 and CDR2 are SGHTA and FQGNSA. Deletions cut 5 bases from V and 3 bases from J, with 16 bases between. CDR3 length: 15 residues. The CDR3 reads CASSRSMGGYTEAFF. The CDR3 DNA sequence: TGTGCCAGCAGCCGATCAATGGGCGGATACACTGAAGCTTTCTTT.

This chain joins TRBV30 and TRBJ2-7; D might be TRBD1 (6 bases). The CDR3 spans 13 residues. The V gene lost 0 bases and the J gene lost 3 bases, with 9 bases spanning the gap. Per germline, CDR1 GTSNPN and CDR2 SVGIG (reference sequence). CDR3 loop: CAWSVLGGYEQYF. CDR3 nucleotide sequence: TGTGCCTGGAGTGTACTAGGGGGCTACGAGCAGTACTTC.

The chain combines TRBV18 with TRBJ1-4, with D uncertain. The germline V and J ends were trimmed by 1 base and 8 bases, with 11 bases remaining between them. CDR1 and CDR2 from the germline V gene are KGHSH and LQKENI. The CDR3 is 14 amino acids. In DNA form, the CDR3 reads TGTGCCAGCTCACCACAGGGTTACGTGGAAAAACTGTTTTTT. It encodes CASSPQGYVEKLFF.

This clone came up a few times. The V call is TRBV7-2, the J call TRBJ2-7; the match to TRBD1 covers 7 bases. Germline V gene data show CDR1 as SGHTA and CDR2 as FQGNSA. Losses at the gene ends were 1 base for V and 10 bases for J; bases not matched to a gene: 13. The CDR3 contains 15 residues. CDR3 sequence (DNA): TGTGCCAGCAGCTTAGATCCCACAGGGGTACTTACTCAGTACTTC. Protein: CASSLDPTGVLTQYF.

The J gene is TRBJ2-1, the V gene TRBV5-6; D is uncertain. The CDR3 spans 15 residues. The germline gives CDR1 SGHDT, CDR2 YYEEEE. V dropped 1 base and J dropped 7 bases, with 15 bases sitting between them. This CDR3 is CASSLLSDLGNEQFF. CDR3 sequence (DNA): TGTGCCAGCAGCTTGTTGTCGGACCTCGGGAATGAGCAGTTCTTC.

This chain connects TRBV27 to TRBJ2-3; D unclear. The CDR3 length is 12 residues. CDR1 is MNHEY and CDR2 is SMNVEV in the germline V gene (reference sequence). V gave up 3 bases and J gave up 0 bases, with 1 base separating them. CDR3 in DNA: TGTGCCAGCAGTTTCAGCACAGATACGCAGTATTTT. The encoded protein is CASSFSTDTQYF.

This clone was seen a handful of times. This chain connects TRBV30 to TRBJ1-1; TRBD1 aligns across 7 bases. The CDR3 runs to 13 residues. Germline-derived CDR1 and CDR2 are GTSNPN and SVGIG (reference sequence). Germline trimming cut 1 base from V and 5 bases from J; bases unmatched to any gene: 4. CDR3 sequence reads: CAWSARQGTEAFF. The CDR3 DNA is TGTGCCTGGAGTGCTAGACAGGGAACTGAAGCTTTCTTT.